This T cell receptor (beta chain) was sequenced during a study of coeliac disease (dated by TCRdb to between 2020 and 2023). About the full investigation: Each coeliac patient was placed into one of three groups: newly diagnosed active disease, refractory coeliac disease type I, or disease controlled by a gluten-free diet. Refractory coeliac disease type I meant no response to a gluten-free diet for more than 12 months, together with immunophenotypically normal intraepithelial cells. Because high-resolution HLA typing was not available, biased TRBV7-2 usage was examined as a proof of principle. Next-generation sequencing of rearranged TRB and TRG CDR3 regions was used on small intestinal lymphocyte fractions taken from coeliac and non-coeliac patients. The study was aimed at characterising TR repertoires of small intestinal T cells in active, refractory type I and gluten-free-diet-treated coeliac disease. Of the approximately 30 patients in the full study, roughly 22 had coeliac disease confirmed by serology and 8 were controls with non-small intestinal disorders. Samples from 27 subjects were successfully TRB sequenced, and these included some 23 paired samples of bulk unsorted intraepithelial and lamina propria cells. Summary of the overall study and its limitations: The separation of intraepithelial from lamina propria cells did not yield high-purity fractions, so cross-contamination between compartments was possible. Active coeliac intraepithelial and lamina propria samples had lower TRB and TRG repertoire clonality than controls, suggesting that diverse T cells were recruited. TRB repertoires were found to be largely private, with most amino acid sequences unique to one sample, and no significant difference in V-gene usage was found between disease groups. Published gliadin-specific TRB sequences were found in about 55% of the 18 coeliac lamina propria samples but in only 1 of 6 controls. The authors judged the approach to be unsuitable for unbiased detection of gliadin-specific T cells, because gliadin-specific T cells are scarce and rarely shared between patients.

Cells were frozen in aliquots of some 550,000 in DMSO/FBS in liquid nitrogen, and a single aliquot from each fraction was used for sequencing. Every one of the 30 patients in the study had endoscopy and a small intestinal biopsy. Lamina propria cells were released by collagenase digestion of the biopsy tissue remaining after intraepithelial cell isolation. Genomic DNA was extracted from frozen unsorted cell fractions with the Qiagen DNeasy blood extraction kit. The method was the immunoSEQ multiplex PCR assay. In a multiplexed PCR, the TR loci were amplified; reverse primers were designed against J gene segments, whereas forward primers were designed against V gene segments. The Illumina HiSeq System was used to sequence the amplified CDR3 regions. The published analysis was carried out like this. To strip out PCR and sequencing errors and collapse the data into unique sequences, a nearest-neighbour algorithm merged closely related reads. Each repertoire was summarised by clonality and by T cell density, with T cell density defined as TR molecules per amount of genomic DNA input. Public TRs were defined as CDR3 amino acid sequences in at least 80% of unsorted samples, then tested for differential abundance between coeliac and control samples. Every lamina propria sample was checked against a list of about 220 published gliadin-specific TRB sequences. Differences in clonality and density between disease groups were tested by Kruskal-Wallis tests, followed by Dunn post-tests. Sourced from immuneACCESS, this table was stored by TCRdb with only in-frame sequences that have V and J called. A share of the clones is absent; for the studies checked, an unresolved V gene accounts for under half, and the remainder has no known explanation. V, J and clone size are those of that table, while D and trimming were read from the DNA. The sample table records thousands of clones; around 66% of these occur just once. Roughly 21% of the sample goes to the ten largest clones.

As encoded in the germline V gene (reference sequence), CDR1 is LNHNV while CDR2 is YYDKDF. The CDR3 spans 16 residues, from the cysteine through the phenylalanine. Only the CDR3 DNA is retained, 48 bases long and in frame from the first base. The junction shows trimming of 3 bases on V and 4 bases on J, plus 13 bases between the germline ends. Remarks on this clone: Its antigen is not yet known. No base qualities exist here, and no much larger clone lies one base off it.

Recombination connected TRBV15 to TRBJ2-6, with a tentative D gene TRBD2 over 6 matching bases. The specimen sequenced was lamina propria lymphocytes from the gut. The cell subset or site label on this specimen signifies: lamina propria cell (LPC) fraction of small intestinal biopsy. The source of this sequence is an older woman with celiac disease. The CDR3 amino acid sequence is: CATSRRDSRGANVLTF. The DNA sequence follows: TGTGCCACCAGCAGGCGGGACTCGCGAGGGGCCAACGTCCTGACTTTC.